This passage covers 10 T cell receptor beta chains from one sample sequenced in a study of blood T cell repertoires in COVID-19. Method: immunoSEQ multiplex PCR; TCRdb's copy keeps in-frame clones and lacks some. The data contain about 210,000 clones, approximately 89% of them singletons. The specimen sequenced was peripheral blood. The receptors were gathered from a woman aged 40 to 49 with acute or convalescent COVID-19.

This clone was picked up a small number of times. The gene calls are TRBV3-1 (or the pseudogene TRBV3-2) and TRBJ1-5; D perhaps matches TRBD1 (6 bases). V was trimmed by 2 bases and J by 0 bases, leaving 11 bases between them. The CDR3 is 16 residues long. CDR1 is LGHDT, CDR2 YNNKEL, per germline (reference sequence). DNA of the CDR3: TGTGCCAGCAGCCAACAGCCGGGACATAGCAATCAGCCCCAGCATTTT. This translates into CASSQQPGHSNQPQHF.

The gene calls are TRBV24-1 and TRBJ2-1; D may be TRBD2 (6 bases). The ends were cut back, 10 bases at V and 3 bases at J, with 15 bases in the middle. There are 14 residues in the CDR3. Germline CDR1 reads KGHDR; CDR2 reads SFDVKD. For the CDR3, the DNA is TGTGCCACATTATTGGGGGGTCACTACAATGAGCAGTTCTTC. Protein sequence: CATLLGGHYNEQFF.

The gene calls are TRBV7-8 and TRBJ2-2, with D maybe TRBD2 (6 bases). Per the germline V gene, CDR1 is SGHVS and CDR2 is FQNEAQ. The CDR3 covers 15 residues. V lost 6 bases, J lost 4 bases, and 15 bases lay in between. The CDR3 DNA follows: TGTGCCAGCAGTCAAACAATGGGGGGCACCGGGGAGCTGTTTTTT. Amino acid sequence: CASSQTMGGTGELFF.

The rearrangement uses TRBV19 and TRBJ2-5; 9 nucleotides align to TRBD2. This CDR3 has 13 amino acids. CDR1 and CDR2 from the germline V gene are LNHDA and SQIVND (reference sequence). Trimming cost V 7 bases and J 5 bases; bases outside gene matches: 5. The DNA for the CDR3 is TGTGCCAGTAAGGGACTAGCTGGGGAGACCCAGTACTTC. It yields the protein CASKGLAGETQYF. The full variable domain, with the rest looked up from reference TRBV19 and TRBJ2-5, is DGGITQSPKYLFRKEGQNVTLSCEQNLNHDAMYWYRQDPGQGLRLIYYSQIVNDFQKGDIAEGYSVSREKKESFPLTVTSAQKNPTAFYLCASKGLAGETQYFGPGTRLLVL.

The chain couples TRBV14 to TRBJ1-4, with D hard to call. V shed 1 base and J shed 7 bases, with 16 bases lying between them. The germline V gene has CDR1 SGHDN and CDR2 FVKESK. The CDR3 totals 16 residues. The CDR3 spells CASSQVFSLRAEKLFF. CDR3 coding DNA: TGTGCCAGCAGCCAAGTTTTTTCGTTACGCGCTGAAAAACTGTTTTTT.

V is TRBV6-6 and J is TRBJ1-2; 7 positions agree with TRBD1. The trim removed 6 bases at V and 5 bases at J, leaving 15 bases unmatched. This CDR3 has 16 residues. Per the germline V gene, CDR1 is MNHNY and CDR2 is SVGAGI (reference sequence). The CDR3 reads CASSPPRTQGYYGYTF. For the CDR3, the DNA is TGTGCCAGCAGCCCCCCCCGGACACAGGGGTATTATGGCTACACCTTC.

The rearrangement uses TRBV27 and TRBJ1-6; TRBD1 is a possible D gene (5 bases). Trimming cost V 6 bases and J 7 bases, with 22 bases left between them. CDR3 length: 17 amino acids. Germline CDR1 MNHEY, CDR2 SMNVEV (reference sequence). The CDR3 coding sequence is TGTGCCAGCAGACGTACAGGTGCCGGAGGGATAAATTCACCCCTCCACTTT. Translated: CASRRTGAGGINSPLHF.

With regard to this clone: Additional DNA sequences in this sample encode the identical CDR3. The J gene is TRBJ1-1, the V gene TRBV5-6, with a possible D match to TRBD1 (5 bases). V was clipped by 0 bases and J by 5 bases, with 14 bases between them. CDR3 length: 15 residues. Germline V CDR1 and CDR2: SGHDT, YYEEEE. CDR3 amino acids: CASSLAWQGGTEAFF. DNA for the CDR3: TGTGCCAGCAGCTTGGCGTGGCAGGGAGGAACTGAAGCTTTCTTT.

The gene calls are TRBV6-5 and TRBJ1-1, with D possibly being TRBD1 (6 bases). The CDR3 has 14 amino acids. The germline gives CDR1 MNHEY, CDR2 SVGAGI. The V end lost 6 bases, the J end lost 7 bases, and 18 bases lay between the germline ends. The CDR3 here is CASRTRQVSVEAFF. As DNA, the CDR3 is TGTGCCAGCAGGACTCGACAGGTGTCGGTTGAAGCTTTCTTT.

The rearrangement uses TRBV5-1 and TRBJ2-7; D might be TRBD1 (5 bases). V was shortened by 6 bases and J by 3 bases, with 16 bases between the two germline ends. The germline V gene encodes CDR1 SGHRS and CDR2 YFSETQ. CDR3 length: 14 amino acids. CDR3 sequence (DNA): TGCGCCAGCACCCCAACTGGACACCACTACGAGCAGTACGTC. This codes for CASTPTGHHYEQYV.